This passage covers 28 T cell receptor beta chains from one sample sequenced in a study of T cell responses to AZD1222 COVID-19 vaccine. Data came from immunoSEQ multiplex PCR; TCRdb stores just in-frame clones and leaves some out. The data show 200,000 or so clones, with 90% to 95% seen just once and about 9.2% held by the top ten. Here the sequenced sample was peripheral blood, taken on day 0 of AZD1222 vaccination. All receptors come from an adult in good health.

The V gene is TRBV11-2, the J gene TRBJ1-3, with 10 bases identical to TRBD1. Germline CDR1 SGHAT, CDR2 FQNNGV. This CDR3 is 15 amino acids long. V was pared by 5 bases and J by 5 bases, with 6 bases of the junction left unmatched. Written as DNA, the CDR3 is TGTGCCAGCAGCCCGGGGGACAGGGGAAGAAACACCATATATTTT. Protein product: CASSPGDRGRNTIYF.

CDR3 nucleotide sequence: TGTGCCAGCAGCCAAGACGCCTGGGCCTACGAGCAGTACTTC. The encoded protein is CASSQDAWAYEQYF. The V gene is TRBV3-1 (or the pseudogene TRBV3-2), the J gene TRBJ2-7; D gene ambiguous. The CDR3 is 14 residues long. The germline V gene encodes CDR1 LGHDT and CDR2 YNNKEL (reference sequence). V was shortened by 0 bases and J by 2 bases, with 8 bases between the two germline ends.

The chain's CDR3 is CASSQAPELTTSPLHF. The DNA of the CDR3 is TGCGCCAGCAGCCAGGCTCCGGAGCTAACCACCTCACCCCTCCACTTT. V gene TRBV4-1 combines with J gene TRBJ1-6; D is undetermined. Trimming removed 3 bases from V and 10 bases from J, with 19 bases in between. Germline V gene lookup returns CDR1 MGHRA and CDR2 YSYEKL. The CDR3 consists of 16 residues.

The chain couples TRBV5-1 to TRBJ2-7; no clear D. The CDR3 has 14 amino acids. With 0 bases removed from V and 0 bases from J, the gap between germline ends came to 7 bases. The germline gives CDR1 SGHRS, CDR2 YFSETQ. The CDR3 region is CASSLATVSYEQYF. DNA for the CDR3: TGCGCCAGCAGCTTGGCCACAGTCTCCTACGAGCAGTACTTC.

This clone was detected only once. The chain links TRBV23-1 to TRBJ2-5; no reliable D call. TRBV23-1 is recorded as an ORF, its role being uncertain. This CDR3 comprises 11 residues. Trimming left V 6 bases short and J 9 bases short, with 11 bases between. CDR3 in DNA: TGCGCCAGCAGGCCGGCGTGTTCCCAGTACTTC. It codes for CASRPACSQYF.

This clone was picked up a small number of times. This sequence joins TRBV4-2 and TRBJ2-3; D might be TRBD2 (5 bases). V was shortened by 1 base and J by 1 base, with 9 bases between the two germline ends. The CDR3 runs to 15 residues. Germline-derived CDR1 and CDR2 are LGHNA and YNFKEQ. CDR3 in amino acids: CASSQGAGGTDTQYF. The DNA of the CDR3 is TGTGCCAGCAGCCAAGGGGCCGGGGGCACAGATACGCAGTATTTT.

The chain recombines TRBV29-1 with TRBJ2-2; TRBD1 matches 7 bases. V lost 5 bases, J lost 3 bases, and 6 bases stayed unmatched. Germline V gene sequence: CDR1 SQVTM, CDR2 ANQGSEA. This CDR3 contains 14 residues. The CDR3 DNA reads TGCAGCGTTAAGACAGGGCCGTACACCGGGGAGCTGTTTTTT. Translating gives CSVKTGPYTGELFF.

The chain uses TRBV19 and TRBJ1-1, with TRBD1 as a possible D gene (5 bases). The CDR3 covers 14 residues. Between the trimmed V and J ends, which lost 5 bases and 1 base, there was a span of 11 bases. Germline assignment: CDR1 LNHDA and CDR2 SQIVND (reference sequence). CDR3 in DNA: TGTGCCAGTAGTCGGCAGGGACCGAACACTGAAGCTTTCTTT. This translates into CASSRQGPNTEAFF. Filled out from reference TRBV19 and TRBJ1-1, the complete variable domain reads DGGITQSPKYLFRKEGQNVTLSCEQNLNHDAMYWYRQDPGQGLRLIYYSQIVNDFQKGDIAEGYSVSREKKESFPLTVTSAQKNPTAFYLCASSRQGPNTEAFFGQGTRLTVV.

The chain is built from TRBV27 and TRBJ2-1, with D tentatively TRBD1 (7 bases). V lost 4 bases and J 3 bases, leaving 10 bases between the germline ends. The CDR3 extends over 14 amino acids. Germline loops: CDR1 MNHEY, CDR2 SMNVEV (reference sequence). This CDR3 is CASSWQGGYNEQFF. DNA of the CDR3: TGTGCCAGCAGTTGGCAGGGGGGCTACAATGAGCAGTTCTTC.

The chain carries TRBV25-1 and TRBJ1-5, with D perhaps TRBD1 (6 bases). The V gene's germline CDR1 is MGHDK and CDR2 SYGVNS. Trimming cost V 3 bases and J 11 bases, with 17 bases left between them. The CDR3 totals 14 residues. CDR3 sequence (DNA): TGTGCCAGCAGTGACTCAGGGGCTTTCGGGACCCAGCATTTT. As protein: CASSDSGAFGTQHF.

This chain joins TRBV29-1 and TRBJ1-2; 10 nucleotides line up with TRBD1. Per the germline V gene, CDR1 is SQVTM and CDR2 is ANQGSEA. The CDR3 covers 12 residues. V trimming: 8 bases; J trimming: 7 bases; junction bases outside the gene matches: 7. The CDR3 protein is CSIRQGASGYTF. In nucleotides, the CDR3 is TGCAGCATCCGACAGGGGGCAAGTGGCTACACCTTC.

V is TRBV7-9 and J is TRBJ2-5, with D perhaps being TRBD1 or TRBD2 (5 bases each). The CDR3 consists of 14 residues. Per germline, CDR1 SEHNR and CDR2 FQNEAQ (reference sequence). The V gene lost 4 bases and the J gene lost 5 bases, with 14 bases spanning the gap. The CDR3 DNA reads as TGTGCCAGCAGCTCCGGGGCACTAGTTGAGACCCAGTACTTC. Its translation: CASSSGALVETQYF.

The chain carries TRBV5-1 and TRBJ1-1; D is perhaps TRBD1 (6 bases). Trimming stripped 1 base from V and 1 base from J, with 17 bases between. The CDR3 contains 17 residues. Per germline, CDR1 SGHRS and CDR2 YFSETQ. In nucleotides, the CDR3 is TGCGCCAGCAGCTTGACTCTAATGATGACAGGGAACACTGAAGCTTTCTTT. This codes for CASSLTLMMTGNTEAFF.

The chain couples TRBV2 to TRBJ2-1, with 14 nucleotides matching TRBD2. J was trimmed by 6 bases and V by 5 bases; bases with no gene match: 3. Germline V gene data show CDR1 as SNHLY and CDR2 as FYNNEI. This CDR3 is built from 15 residues. CDR3 bases: TGTGCCAGCAGTCCCGGGACTAGCGGGAGCAATGAGCAGTTCTTC. It encodes CASSPGTSGSNEQFF.

The rearrangement joins TRBV4-1 to TRBJ2-7, with D possibly being TRBD2 (5 bases). From germline, CDR1 is MGHRA and CDR2 YSYEKL. This CDR3 comprises 15 residues. V was clipped by 0 bases and J by 6 bases, with 15 bases between them. CDR3 sequence: CASSQDGSGLLEQYF. The CDR3 DNA is TGCGCCAGCAGCCAAGATGGGAGCGGTCTTCTCGAGCAGTACTTC.

J is TRBJ2-3 and V is TRBV30, with D possibly TRBD2 on 6 matching bases. The V gene's germline CDR1 is GTSNPN and CDR2 SVGIG (reference sequence). The V gene lost 4 bases and the J gene lost 2 bases, with 16 bases spanning the gap. The CDR3 contains 15 residues. CDR3 bases: TGTGCCTGGACCCCAGGGACTTTACCCACAGATACGCAGTATTTT. Residues: CAWTPGTLPTDTQYF.

This chain uses TRBV7-3 with TRBJ2-2; 9 bases agree with TRBD2. V trimming: 4 bases; J trimming: 4 bases; junction bases outside the gene matches: 7. Germline V gives CDR1 SGHTA, CDR2 FQGTGA. The CDR3 runs 16 residues. The CDR3 reads CASSSRAGGLTGELFF. The CDR3 DNA is TGTGCCAGCAGCTCCCGGGCGGGAGGGCTCACCGGGGAGCTGTTTTTT.

The chain couples TRBV7-2 to TRBJ1-3; TRBD1 is a possible D gene (6 bases). V was clipped by 10 bases and J by 4 bases, with 11 bases between them. The germline CDR1 and CDR2 sequences are SGHTA and FQGNSA. The CDR3 extends over 12 amino acids. The chain's CDR3 is CAIGQRGNTIYF. CDR3 nucleotides: TGTGCCATCGGACAGAGGGGAAACACCATATATTTT.

This chain connects TRBV7-8 to TRBJ1-5; 7 bases map to TRBD1. CDR3 size: 13 residues. Germline CDR1 is SGHVS and CDR2 is FQNEAQ. Trimming took 5 bases from V and 6 from J; bases not matched to a gene: 4. CDR3: CASSGNRGQPQHF. In DNA form, the CDR3 reads TGTGCCAGCAGCGGAAACAGGGGTCAGCCCCAGCATTTT.

J is TRBJ1-3 and V is TRBV6-5, with 7 bases matching TRBD1. Germline V gives CDR1 MNHEY, CDR2 SVGAGI. The CDR3 contains 12 residues. Trimming at V came to 8 bases and at J to 4 bases, leaving 2 bases not matched to a gene. CDR3 in amino acids: CASGTVGNTIYF. The CDR3 DNA sequence: TGTGCCAGCGGGACAGTCGGAAACACCATATATTTT.

The chain combines TRBV10-3 with TRBJ1-3; 12 bases agree with TRBD1. The ends lost 6 bases at V and 4 bases at J; junction bases unmatched: 4. CDR1 is ENHRY and CDR2 is SYGVKD in the germline V gene. This CDR3 is 15 amino acids long. The CDR3 DNA is TGTGCCATCAGCGGGACAGGGGGCGTCGGAAACACCATATATTTT. Protein sequence: CAISGTGGVGNTIYF.

This chain uses TRBV19 with TRBJ2-7; D not resolved. Trimming took off 5 bases at V and 0 bases at J, with 8 bases between the two ends. From germline, CDR1 is LNHDA and CDR2 SQIVND (reference sequence). The CDR3 has 13 residues. The CDR3 is CASSVESSYEQYF. Here the CDR3 DNA reads TGTGCCAGTAGTGTGGAAAGCTCCTACGAGCAGTACTTC.

The V and J genes are TRBV29-1 and TRBJ2-5; D is unresolved. V was trimmed by 6 bases and J by 2 bases, leaving 4 bases between them. From germline, CDR1 is SQVTM and CDR2 ANQGSEA. The CDR3 covers 10 residues. CDR3 DNA: TGCAGCGTCGGGCAAGAGACCCAGTACTTC. It specifies CSVGQETQYF.

The V gene is TRBV30, the J gene TRBJ2-7, with D possibly being TRBD1 (6 bases). CDR3 length: 12 amino acids. The V end lost 3 bases, the J end lost 3 bases, and 9 bases lay between the germline ends. CDR1 and CDR2 (germline): GTSNPN, SVGIG (reference sequence). The CDR3 DNA is TGTGCCTGGAGGACAGGAAACTACGAGCAGTACTTC. This sequence encodes CAWRTGNYEQYF.

The V gene is TRBV10-1, the J gene TRBJ2-1, with D possibly being TRBD1 or TRBD2 (5 bases each). The V gene's germline CDR1 is WNHNN and CDR2 SYGVQD (reference sequence). The CDR3 totals 13 residues. V lost 5 bases, J lost 7 bases, and 12 bases lay in between. The CDR3 nucleotides are TGCGCCAGCAGTCGGGACCTCTGGAATGAGCAGTTCTTC. Protein product: CASSRDLWNEQFF.

The rearrangement uses TRBV2 and TRBJ1-4; D is unclear. The CDR3 is made up of 14 amino acids. Germline CDR1 and CDR2: SNHLY and FYNNEI. V lost 1 base to trimming and J lost 5 bases, with 8 bases between them. The CDR3 DNA reads as TGTGCCAGCAGTGAAGTCAGACAAAATGAAAAACTGTTTTTT. The encoded protein is CASSEVRQNEKLFF.

Only one count was recorded for this clone. This rearrangement joins TRBV28 to TRBJ1-1, with TRBD1 matching 10 bases. In germline, CDR1 is MDHEN, CDR2 SYDVKM. V was pared by 4 bases and J by 5 bases, with 7 bases of the junction left unmatched. The CDR3 runs to 15 residues. CDR3 nucleotides: TGTGCCAGCAGTTCCCGGGACAGGGGACGGACTGAAGCTTTCTTT. Protein: CASSSRDRGRTEAFF.

The chain employs TRBV30 and TRBJ2-2; no clear D gene. In germline, CDR1 is GTSNPN, CDR2 SVGIG (reference sequence). V was cut by 5 bases and J by 3 bases, with 7 bases left in between. The CDR3 has 12 amino acids. CDR3 sequence (DNA): TGTGCCTGGGCCCTGCACACCGGGGAGCTGTTTTTT. As protein: CAWALHTGELFF.